There are many counts of the clone carrying this TCR beta chain. This CDR3 is built from 15 residues. J was trimmed by 4 bases and V by 4 bases; bases with no gene match: 7. The V gene's germline CDR1 is MRHNA and CDR2 SNTAGT. This sample is part of a study of T-cell reconstitution after alpha-beta-depleted transplantation in children. Library preparation (for TCRbeta) was performed with unique molecular identifiers. TCRdb analysed the PCR reads with MiXCR anew, one entry per CDR3 protein. The table includes 400,000 to 500,000 distinct CDR3 sequences, roughly 10% detected once. This clonotype was obtained from a human donor who donated a stem cell graft to a child with acute myeloid leukemia. Sequencing was performed on PBMCs from the stem cell graft donor, taken from the stem cell graft. V is TRBV6-4 and J is TRBJ2-1; the match to TRBD2 covers 7 bases. The CDR3 coding sequence is TGTGCCAGCAGTGCAGGACTAGGAGGTTACAATGAGCAGTTCTTC. This encodes CASSAGLGGYNEQFF.